This TCR beta chain stems from a study of blood T cell repertoires in COVID-19. Produced via immunoSEQ multiplex PCR; TCRdb's table is partial and in-frame only. Among about 190,000 clones listed, around 83% were seen once. V lost 6 bases to trimming and J lost 5 bases; unmatched junction nucleotides: 7. This CDR3 is built from 15 residues. The germline CDR1 and CDR2 sequences are MNHEY and SMNVEV (reference sequence). This clone was recorded once. This chain uses TRBV27 with TRBJ2-2; 9 bases fit TRBD1. The sequence derives from a woman in her thirties or forties in a cohort exposed to, infected with or recovered from COVID-19 (not recorded which). Sequenced material: PBMCs or T cells enriched from blood (not recorded which). CDR3: CASRIQGAGTGELFF. CDR3 in DNA: TGTGCCAGCAGAATACAGGGGGCGGGGACCGGGGAGCTGTTTTTT.